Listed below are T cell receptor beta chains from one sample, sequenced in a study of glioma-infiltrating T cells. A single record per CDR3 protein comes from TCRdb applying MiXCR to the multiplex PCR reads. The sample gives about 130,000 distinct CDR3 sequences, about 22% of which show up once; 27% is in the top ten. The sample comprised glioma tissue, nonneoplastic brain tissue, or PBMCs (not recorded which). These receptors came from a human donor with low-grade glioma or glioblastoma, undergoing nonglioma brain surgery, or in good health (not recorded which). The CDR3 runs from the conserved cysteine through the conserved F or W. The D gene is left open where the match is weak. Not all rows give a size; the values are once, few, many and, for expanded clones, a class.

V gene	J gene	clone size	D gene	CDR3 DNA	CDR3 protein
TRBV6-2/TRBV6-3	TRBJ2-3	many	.	TGTGCCATCCAGACCCGGGCAGATACGCAGTATTTT	CAIQTRADTQYF
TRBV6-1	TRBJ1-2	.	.	TGTGCCAGCAGTAGGACAGCCTATGGCTACACCTTC	CASSRTAYGYTF
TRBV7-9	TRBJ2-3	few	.	TGTGCCAGCAGCTTTGGTAGCGGATACACTAGCACAGATACGCAGTATTTT	CASSFGSGYTSTDTQYF
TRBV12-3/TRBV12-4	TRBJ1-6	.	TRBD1	TGTGCCAGCAGTTTTGGGCGGGACAGGCCAAATTCACCCCTCCACTTT	CASSFGRDRPNSPLHF
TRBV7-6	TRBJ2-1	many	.	TGTGCTAGCAGCTCCTGGGGGGAGGATGAGCAGTTCTTC	CASSSWGEDEQFF
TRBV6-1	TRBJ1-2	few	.	TGTGCCAGCAGTCCCCAGGCAGGGAGGGGCTATGGCTACACCTTC	CASSPQAGRGYGYTF
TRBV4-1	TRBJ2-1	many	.	TGCGCCAGCAGACCTATACAGGGTCGGGATGAGCAGTTCTTC	CASRPIQGRDEQFF
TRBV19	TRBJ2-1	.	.	TGTGCCAGTAGTGTCCTTCTTGGAGGTGAGCAGTTCTTC	CASSVLLGGEQFF
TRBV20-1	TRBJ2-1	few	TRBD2	TGCAGTGCCCCGACTAGCGGGGGGCCTTCCTACAATGAGCAGTTCTTC	CSAPTSGGPSYNEQFF
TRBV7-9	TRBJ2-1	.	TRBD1	TGTGCCAGCAGCGGGACAGGGAAAGGCAATGAGCAGTTCTTC	CASSGTGKGNEQFF
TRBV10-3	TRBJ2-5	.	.	TGTGCCATCAGTGAGTCGAATTCCGGAGAGACCCAGTACTTC	CAISESNSGETQYF
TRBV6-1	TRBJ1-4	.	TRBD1	TGTGCCAGCAGTTATCCTGGACAGGGTCGTGCAACTAATGAAAAACTGTTTTTT	CASSYPGQGRATNEKLFF
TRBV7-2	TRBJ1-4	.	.	TGTGCCAGCAGCTTATTGACAAGAGATGAAAAACTGTTTTTT	CASSLLTRDEKLFF
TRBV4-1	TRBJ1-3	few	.	TGCGCCAGCAGCCAAGAGGCCCCAGGGGCTTCAGGAAACACCATATATTTT	CASSQEAPGASGNTIYF
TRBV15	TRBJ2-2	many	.	TGTGCCACCAGTGTGACTCAGATAAACACCGGGGAGCTGTTTTTT	CATSVTQINTGELFF
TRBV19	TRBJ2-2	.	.	TGTGCCAGTAGTCCTTCACCGGGGACACCGTTGTTGACCGGGGAGCTGTTTTTT	CASSPSPGTPLLTGELFF
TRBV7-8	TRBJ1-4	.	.	TGTGCCAGCAGCTTACGGGATCCAACTAATGAAAAACTGTTTTTT	CASSLRDPTNEKLFF
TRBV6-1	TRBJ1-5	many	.	TGTGCCAGCGGGGTTAACCAGCCCCAGCATTTT	CASGVNQPQHF
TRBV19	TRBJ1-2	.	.	TGTGCCAGTAGTATAGTGGGACATAGAGACTATGGCTACACCTTC	CASSIVGHRDYGYTF
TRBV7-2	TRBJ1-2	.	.	TGTGCCAGCAGCCCCCAGACAACAGGCTACACCTTC	CASSPQTTGYTF
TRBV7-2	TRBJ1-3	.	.	TGTGCCAGCAGCTCTAGACAGGTTGATGGAAACACCATATATTTT	CASSSRQVDGNTIYF
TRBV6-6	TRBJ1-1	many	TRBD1	TGTGCCAGCAGTTACGCAGGGGGCCGAGGAACTGAAGCTTTCTTT	CASSYAGGRGTEAFF
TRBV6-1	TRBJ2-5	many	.	TGTGCCAGCAGGCCCCCGGGACACGGAGAGACCCAGTACTTC	CASRPPGHGETQYF
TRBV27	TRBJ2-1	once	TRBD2	TGCGCCAGCAGCACACGGACTAGCGGGGGAGCTCCTAGCTCCTACAATGAGCAATTCTTC	CASSTRTSGGAPSSYNEQFF
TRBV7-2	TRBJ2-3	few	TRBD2	TGTGCCAGCAGACCGGGGGGGCCGGTAGATACGCAGTATTTT	CASRPGGPVDTQYF
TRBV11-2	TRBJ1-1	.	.	TGTGCCAGCAGCTTAGGCCCAGCCGACACTGAAGCTTTCTTT	CASSLGPADTEAFF
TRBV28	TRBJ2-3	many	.	TGTGCCAGCAGCTACACAGCGGCGGGAGATACGCAGTATTTT	CASSYTAAGDTQYF
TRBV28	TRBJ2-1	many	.	TGTGCCAGCAGCCGAAACAATGAGCAGTTCTTC	CASSRNNEQFF
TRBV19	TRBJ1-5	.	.	TGTGCCAGTGGGACTCGCAGGGACAATCAGCCCCAGCATTTT	CASGTRRDNQPQHF
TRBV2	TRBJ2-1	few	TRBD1	TGTGCCGCAGGGGGTTTGAATGAGCAGTTCTTC	CAAGGLNEQFF
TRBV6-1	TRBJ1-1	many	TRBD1	TGTGCCATCAGTGACAGGGTGAGGACTGAAGCTTTCTTT	CAISDRVRTEAFF
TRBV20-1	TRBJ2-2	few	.	TGCAGCGTATGGGGCCAGAACACCGGGGAGCTGTTTTTT	CSVWGQNTGELFF
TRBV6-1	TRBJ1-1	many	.	TGTGCCAGCAGTTCTCATACCTGGGGGATGAACACTGAAGCTTTCTTT	CASSSHTWGMNTEAFF
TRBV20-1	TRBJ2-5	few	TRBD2	TGCAGTGCTAGCACGACTAGCGGGCAAGAGACCCAGTACTTC	CSASTTSGQETQYF
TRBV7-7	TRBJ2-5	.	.	TGTGCTAGCAGCCGACAGCACCAAGAGACCCAGTACTTC	CASSRQHQETQYF
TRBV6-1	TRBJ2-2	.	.	TGTGCCTCGACTCCCTTCACAGGAAACACCGGGGAGCTGTTTTTT	CASTPFTGNTGELFF
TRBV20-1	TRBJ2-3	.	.	TGCAGTGCTAGAGATCCCGGGACTAGCACAGATACGCAGTATTTT	CSARDPGTSTDTQYF
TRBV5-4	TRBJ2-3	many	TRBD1	TGTGCCAGCAGCTTAGGGGGCGGCACAGATACGCAGTATTTT	CASSLGGGTDTQYF
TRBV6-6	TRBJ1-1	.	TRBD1	TGTGCCAGCAGTTACCCTCGACAGGGGCCCACTGAAGCTTTCTTT	CASSYPRQGPTEAFF
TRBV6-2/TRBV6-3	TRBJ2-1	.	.	TGTGCCAGCAGTTACTCTTCGCTTCGGCAGTTCTTC	CASSYSSLRQFF
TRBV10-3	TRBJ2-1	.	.	TGTGCCATCACCTCAGCGGAGTCCTACAATGAGCAGTTCTTC	CAITSAESYNEQFF
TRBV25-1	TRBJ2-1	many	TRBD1	TGTGCCAGCAGGCCGGACAGGGGCTCCTACAATGAGCAGTTCTTC	CASRPDRGSYNEQFF
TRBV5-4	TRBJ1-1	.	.	TGTGCCAGCAACCCTTATACTCCGAACACTGAAGCTTTCTTT	CASNPYTPNTEAFF
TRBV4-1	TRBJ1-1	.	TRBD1	TGCGCCAGCAGCCAAACTGGGACAGCGAACACTGAAGCTTTCTTT	CASSQTGTANTEAFF
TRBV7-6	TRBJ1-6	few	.	TGTGCCAGCAGCCACGGGTCTAATTCACCCCTCCACTTT	CASSHGSNSPLHF
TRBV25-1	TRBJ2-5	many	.	TGTGCCAGCAGTGAACTCAACAGGGGAGGACACCAGTACTTC	CASSELNRGGHQYF
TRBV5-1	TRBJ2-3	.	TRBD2	TGCGCCAGCAGCTTGGCGCTAGCGGGGGCGTATACGCAGTATTTT	CASSLALAGAYTQYF
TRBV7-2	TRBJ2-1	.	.	TGTGCCAGCAGCTTAGCTCGACAGGGCGGGGATGAGCAGTTCTTC	CASSLARQGGDEQFF